The 21 T cell receptor beta chains listed next were all sequenced from one sample in a study of T cell repertoires in cytomegalovirus infection (dated by TCRdb to between 2018 and 2021). The treatment or condition label of this sample denotes: in vitro stimulation with specific CMV peptide epitopes to enrich CMV-specific T cells. Their specific antigens are unknown. Sequencing used an Illumina HiSeq 1500. The public reads were run again by TCRdb, first through fastp at Q25 and then through MiXCR, and only productive beta chains were kept. Each entry is one CDR3 protein sequence, shown with its most common DNA and genes. The sample data list a few hundred thousand distinct CDR3 sequences, and over 35% of these were observed just once. The ten top clones hold around 50% of the sample. Sample: cultured PBMCs, taken from culture after CMV antigen stimulation. The receptors stem from a human donor in good health (CMV status not recorded). Some clones in this sample may be carry-over from other donors' samples.

The chain joins TRBV20-1 to TRBJ2-7; D is uncertain. Looked up from germline, CDR1 is DFQATT and CDR2 is SNEGSKA (reference sequence). V was trimmed by 8 bases and J by 0 bases, leaving 14 bases between them. This CDR3 contains 13 residues. The DNA for the CDR3 is TGCAGTCCGCTAATGGTGAGCTCCTACGAGCAGTACTTC. Protein product: CSPLMVSSYEQYF.

This clonotype was observed once. This chain uses TRBV4-2 with TRBJ2-6, with 7 bases lining up with TRBD1. Germline lookup yields CDR1 LGHNA and CDR2 YNFKEQ. V shed 3 bases, J shed 1 base, and the junction held 6 bases outside the gene matches. The CDR3 covers 17 residues. The CDR3 nucleotides are TGTGCCAGCAGCCATATGCAGGGGGTTTCTGGGGCCAACGTCCTGACTTTC. Residues: CASSHMQGVSGANVLTF.

The chain joins TRBV7-6 to TRBJ2-3; D is possibly TRBD2 (6 bases). The CDR3 extends over 13 amino acids. CDR1 SGHVS and CDR2 FNYEAQ come from the germline V gene. Trimming cost V 2 bases and J 14 bases, with 17 bases left between them. The CDR3 here is CASSLSRLERVYF. As DNA, the CDR3 is TGTGCCAGCAGCTTAAGCAGACTAGAAAGGGTGTATTTT.

This rearrangement joins TRBV29-1 to TRBJ2-7; 9 bases align to TRBD1. This CDR3 region has 14 residues. Germline trimming cut 3 bases from V and 2 bases from J; bases unmatched to any gene: 5. Germline loops: CDR1 SQVTM, CDR2 ANQGSEA. The CDR3 DNA sequence: TGCAGCGTTGACGTGGGACAGGGCACCTACGAGCAGTACTTC. This translates into CSVDVGQGTYEQYF.

The rearrangement joins TRBV14 to TRBJ2-3; D not resolved. Germline V gene lookup returns CDR1 SGHDN and CDR2 FVKESK. This CDR3 is 14 amino acids long. Deletions cut 0 bases from V and 2 bases from J, with 6 bases between. CDR3 nucleotide sequence: TGTGCCAGCAGCCAAGAGTCTGTCACAGATACGCAGTATTTT. Encoded protein: CASSQESVTDTQYF.

This clonotype was detected a few times. The rearrangement links TRBV7-2 to TRBJ1-4; D remains ambiguous. The CDR3 spans 15 residues. The germline V gene encodes CDR1 SGHTA and CDR2 FQGNSA. V was pared by 5 bases and J by 3 bases, with 13 bases between. In DNA, the CDR3 is TGTGCCAGCAGCCCCGACGGCATCTCTAATGAAAAACTGTTTTTT. The encoded protein is CASSPDGISNEKLFF.

A few counts support this clonotype. The chain joins TRBV4-2 to TRBJ1-1; TRBD1 matches at 7 bases. With V trimmed by 3 bases and J by 4 bases, 8 bases remained unmatched. Germline CDR1 LGHNA, CDR2 YNFKEQ. CDR3 length equals 15 residues. The CDR3: CASSQEQGSGTEAFF. CDR3 coding DNA: TGTGCCAGCAGCCAGGAACAGGGGTCGGGCACTGAAGCTTTCTTT.

V gene TRBV19 combines with J gene TRBJ1-1; D might be TRBD1 (6 bases). This CDR3 comprises 14 residues. CDR1 and CDR2 (germline): LNHDA, SQIVND (reference sequence). V was cut by 3 bases and J by 0 bases, with 8 bases left in between. Here the CDR3 reads CASSMGHLNTEAFF. In DNA, the CDR3 is TGTGCCAGTAGTATGGGACATCTGAACACTGAAGCTTTCTTT. The full variable domain, completed using reference TRBV19 and TRBJ1-1, is DGGITQSPKYLFRKEGQNVTLSCEQNLNHDAMYWYRQDPGQGLRLIYYSQIVNDFQKGDIAEGYSVSREKKESFPLTVTSAQKNPTAFYLCASSMGHLNTEAFFGQGTRLTVV.

The rearrangement uses TRBV7-9 and TRBJ2-5, with D unclear. CDR1 SEHNR and CDR2 FQNEAQ come from the germline V gene (reference sequence). The CDR3 totals 15 residues. V dropped 5 bases and J dropped 5 bases, with 18 bases sitting between them. CDR3 amino acids: CASSPLTDPGETQYF. The CDR3 nucleotides are TGTGCCAGCAGCCCACTGACGGACCCCGGGGAGACCCAGTACTTC.

The genes are TRBV6-5 and TRBJ2-6, with 7 bases identical to TRBD1. V shed 6 bases and J 0 bases; nucleotides not matched to a gene: 8. This CDR3 is built from 17 residues. Per the germline V gene, CDR1 is MNHEY and CDR2 is SVGAGI. As DNA, the CDR3 is TGTGCCAGCAGCCGCCGGGACAGCGACTCTGGGGCCAACGTCCTGACTTTC. Translating it yields CASSRRDSDSGANVLTF.

In this sample, this clonotype turned up a few times. The rearrangement links TRBV19 to TRBJ1-1; D might be TRBD1 (6 bases). Between the trimmed V and J ends, which lost 7 bases and 7 bases, there was a span of 28 bases. Looked up from germline, CDR1 is LNHDA and CDR2 is SQIVND (reference sequence). The CDR3 sequence is 17 residues long. The CDR3, as DNA: TGTGCCAGTACCCCGGCTCAGGGGCGCGGTGTCTCCGGTGAAGCTTTCTTT. Its translation is CASTPAQGRGVSGEAFF.

V is TRBV15 and J is TRBJ2-3, with TRBD2 matching over 15 bases. Unmatched junction bases numbered 4, after V lost 5 bases and J lost 4 bases. This CDR3 has 16 residues. Germline loops: CDR1 LNHNV, CDR2 YYDKDF (reference sequence). The CDR3 DNA is TGTGCCACCAGCCCCCGGACTAGCGGGGGGGCAGATACGCAGTATTTT. It codes for CATSPRTSGGADTQYF.

J is TRBJ2-7 and V is TRBV7-6, with TRBD1 matching over 7 bases. The V segment lost 5 bases and the J segment 3 bases; nucleotides outside the gene matches: 4. The CDR3 totals 13 residues. Germline loops: CDR1 SGHVS, CDR2 FNYEAQ. The CDR3 here is CASSHRGDYEQYF. As DNA, the CDR3 is TGTGCCAGCAGCCACAGGGGTGACTACGAGCAGTACTTC.

This clonotype was seen a few times. The V and J genes are TRBV19 and TRBJ1-5; D unclear. The CDR3 loop spans 13 amino acids. Germline CDR1 LNHDA, CDR2 SQIVND (reference sequence). V was trimmed by 5 bases and J by 7 bases, leaving 12 bases between them. CDR3 DNA sequence: TGTGCCAGTAGTGAAAGTAGGGCGCAGCCCCAGCATTTT. As protein: CASSESRAQPQHF.

The chain carries TRBV6-6 and TRBJ2-7; D not certain. Germline lookup yields CDR1 MNHNY and CDR2 SVGAGI (reference sequence). This CDR3 region has 15 residues. V was shortened by 4 bases and J by 3 bases, with 16 bases between the two germline ends. CDR3 DNA sequence: TGTGCCAGCAGTTTCCTCCCGCGCGCGGTCTACGAGCAGTACTTC. Its translation is CASSFLPRAVYEQYF.

The genes are TRBV18 and TRBJ2-7; 9 bases agree with TRBD1. The germline V gene has CDR1 KGHSH and CDR2 LQKENI. The CDR3 extends over 16 amino acids. V was clipped by 2 bases and J by 5 bases; unmatched bases: 10. The CDR3 DNA sequence: TGTGCCAGCTCACCAAGGGACAGGGTCACGTCTGACGAGCAGTACTTC. Its translation is CASSPRDRVTSDEQYF.

V gene TRBV4-3 combines with J gene TRBJ2-5; 8 bases match TRBD2. CDR1 is LGHNA, CDR2 YSLEER, per germline. With V trimmed by 1 base and J by 3 bases, 4 bases remained unmatched. The CDR3 is made up of 15 amino acids. The CDR3 spells CASSQGLAFEETQYF. The CDR3 nucleotides read TGCGCCAGCAGCCAAGGACTAGCGTTTGAAGAGACCCAGTACTTC.

This sequence joins TRBV5-3 and TRBJ2-7, with 12 bases identical to TRBD2. TRBV5-3 is marked as an open reading frame, function uncertain. The J segment lost 2 bases and the V segment lost 8 bases, leaving 17 bases of the junction unmatched. The CDR3 sequence is 18 residues long. CDR3 DNA sequence: TGTGCCAGCAGCCCAGGGGGACTAGCGGGTTCGCCGACCTACGAGCAGTACTTC. The encoded protein is CASSPGGLAGSPTYEQYF.

This chain uses TRBV28 with TRBJ2-7; D gene ambiguous. V was clipped by 5 bases and J by 6 bases, with 14 bases between them. Looked up from germline, CDR1 is MDHEN and CDR2 is SYDVKM. This CDR3 contains 13 residues. CDR3 sequence: CASSTAETIEQYF. The CDR3 coding sequence is TGTGCCAGCAGTACCGCAGAGACAATCGAGCAGTACTTC.

This chain joins TRBV7-2 and TRBJ2-7; 7 positions match TRBD1. The trim removed 1 base at V and 4 bases at J, leaving 4 bases unmatched. CDR3 size: 14 residues. CDR1 is SGHTA and CDR2 is FQGNSA in the germline V gene. CDR3 amino acids: CASSLEIQGYEQYF. The CDR3 region has the DNA TGTGCCAGCAGCTTAGAAATACAGGGGTACGAGCAGTACTTC.

The chain uses TRBV2 and TRBJ2-2; perhaps D is TRBD1 or TRBD2 (6 bases each). The CDR3 totals 14 residues. V was cut by 3 bases and J by 6 bases, with 11 bases left in between. The germline V gene encodes CDR1 SNHLY and CDR2 FYNNEI. The CDR3 DNA reads TGTGCCAGCAGTGATGGTCGGGGGCCCGGGGAGCTGTTTTTT. Its translation is CASSDGRGPGELFF.